The 16 T cell receptor beta chains given below trace back to one sample, sequenced in a study of shared clonotypes between healthy human individuals. Data came from immunoSEQ multiplex PCR; TCRdb stores just in-frame clones and leaves some out. The sample carries over a million clones, approximately 76% recorded once. The sequenced sample consisted of memory CD4+ T cells sorted from blood. As for subset: CD45RA-negative fraction. The receptors come from a man in his late teens or twenties in good health.

V is TRBV5-1 and J is TRBJ1-3; TRBD1 agrees at 7 bases. The CDR3 totals 18 residues. The ends lost 0 bases at V and 0 bases at J; junction bases unmatched: 9. Germline values: CDR1 SGHRS, CDR2 YFSETQ. This CDR3 reads CASSLASGQALSGNTIYF. CDR3 nucleotides: TGCGCCAGCAGCTTGGCGTCCGGACAGGCCCTCTCTGGAAACACCATATATTTT.

As for this clone: Other nucleotide sequences in the sample specify the same CDR3. The chain has TRBV9 and TRBJ2-6; D call uncertain. There are 15 residues in the CDR3. V gave up 0 bases and J gave up 0 bases, with 4 bases separating them. Germline V CDR1 and CDR2: SGDLS, YYNGEE. The CDR3 nucleotides read TGTGCCAGCAGCGTAGGGAGCTCTGGGGCCAACGTCCTGACTTTC. It specifies CASSVGSSGANVLTF.

The chain carries TRBV27 and TRBJ2-1; D might be TRBD1 or TRBD2, each matching 5 bases. Germline V gene sequence: CDR1 MNHEY, CDR2 SMNVEV (reference sequence). The V gene lost 5 bases and the J gene lost 9 bases, with 14 bases spanning the gap. The CDR3 extends over 13 amino acids. CDR3 DNA: TGTGCCAGCAGTACCCGGGACCAGGGTGAGCAGTTCTTC. It specifies CASSTRDQGEQFF.

V and J are TRBV12-5 and TRBJ1-5; D unresolved. The CDR3 spans 12 residues. The germline V gene encodes CDR1 LGHNT and CDR2 FRNRAP. The V end lost 3 bases, the J end lost 4 bases, and 4 bases lay between the germline ends. The CDR3 region has the DNA TGTGCTAGTGGTTTAATGAATCAGCCCCAGCATTTT. Its translation is CASGLMNQPQHF.

The V call is TRBV5-6, the J call TRBJ1-2, with a weak D call TRBD1 (5 bases). V was shortened by 4 bases and J by 6 bases, with 10 bases between the two germline ends. The CDR3 extends over 12 amino acids. Germline assignment: CDR1 SGHDT and CDR2 YYEEEE. The CDR3 DNA follows: TGTGCCAGCAGCGCGGGACTCGATGGCTACACCTTC. Translated, it gives CASSAGLDGYTF. Full variable domain (rest looked up from reference TRBV5-6 and TRBJ1-2): DAGVTQSPTHLIKTRGQQVTLRCSPKSGHDTVSWYQQALGQGPQFIFQYYEEEERQRGNFPDRFSGHQFPNYSSELNVNALLLGDSALYLCASSAGLDGYTFGSGTRLTVV.

The chain uses TRBV6-6 and TRBJ2-4, with 8 bases lining up with TRBD1. J was trimmed by 3 bases and V by 7 bases; bases with no gene match: 8. The CDR3 has 15 residues. The germline V gene encodes CDR1 MNHNY and CDR2 SVGAGI (reference sequence). The CDR3 DNA is TGTGCCAGCACCCAATACGGACAGGGCAAAAACATTCAGTACTTC. It encodes CASTQYGQGKNIQYF.

The V gene is TRBV7-9, the J gene TRBJ1-5; 12 nucleotides line up with TRBD1. The CDR3 is made up of 17 amino acids. With V trimmed by 5 bases and J by 2 bases, 7 bases remained unmatched. From germline, CDR1 is SEHNR and CDR2 FQNEAQ (reference sequence). The CDR3: CASSLGGQGARNQPQHF. In DNA, the CDR3 is TGTGCCAGCAGCCTGGGGGGACAGGGGGCCCGCAATCAGCCCCAGCATTTT. Full variable domain (remainder filled in from reference TRBV7-9 and TRBJ1-5): DTGVSQNPRHKITKRGQNVTFRCDPISEHNRLYWYRQTLGQGPEFLTYFQNEAQLEKSRLLSDRFSAERPKGSFSTLEIQRTEQGDSAMYLCASSLGGQGARNQPQHFGDGTRLSIL.

Points on this clone: Other DNA sequences of this sample code for an identical CDR3. The chain employs TRBV18 and TRBJ2-5; a weak D match, TRBD1 (6 bases). This CDR3 is built from 13 residues. The germline V gene has CDR1 KGHSH and CDR2 LQKENI. V shed 1 base and J shed 5 bases, with 8 bases lying between them. The CDR3 loop is CASSPRQGETQYF. The CDR3 nucleotides are TGTGCCAGCTCACCACGGCAGGGGGAGACCCAGTACTTC.

As DNA, the CDR3 is TGCGCCAGCAGCTTTTTTCCCCCGGGACAGGGTAACGGGGAGCTGTTTTTT. Protein sequence: CASSFFPPGQGNGELFF. The gene calls are TRBV5-1 and TRBJ2-2; 9 bases map to TRBD1. The CDR3 length is 17 residues. V lost 2 bases and J lost 7; bases outside the gene matches: 12. CDR1 and CDR2 (germline): SGHRS, YFSETQ.

The chain uses TRBV5-1 and TRBJ2-5; tentative D call: TRBD1 (6 bases). Germline values: CDR1 SGHRS, CDR2 YFSETQ. The CDR3 sequence is 15 residues long. Trimming removed 3 bases from V and 5 bases from J, with 17 bases in between. CDR3 sequence reads: CASSSYQGQGETQYF. The CDR3 coding sequence is TGCGCCAGCAGCTCCTATCAGGGTCAGGGGGAGACCCAGTACTTC.

The rearrangement joins TRBV4-1 to TRBJ1-5; the D gene is possibly TRBD1 (5 bases). The CDR3 is made up of 14 amino acids. V was shortened by 4 bases and J by 5 bases, with 12 bases between the two germline ends. Germline V CDR1 and CDR2: MGHRA, YSYEKL. CDR3 in DNA: TGCGCCAGCAGCCCAGCGGGAGGGGATCAGCCCCAGCATTTT. Translating gives CASSPAGGDQPQHF.

This sequence joins TRBV6-1 and TRBJ2-5; 8 nucleotides align to TRBD2. Germline trimming cut 2 bases from V and 13 bases from J; bases unmatched to any gene: 6. Germline CDR1 MNHNS, CDR2 SASEGT. The CDR3 runs to 12 residues. Here the CDR3 reads CASSEIGTRLYF. The CDR3 DNA sequence: TGTGCCAGCAGTGAAATAGGGACTAGGCTGTACTTC.

The table lists this clone with a few counts. This chain connects TRBV7-2 to TRBJ1-2; D is undetermined. CDR3 length equals 15 residues. Trimming removed 1 base from V and 2 bases from J, with 11 bases in between. CDR1 and CDR2 from the germline V gene are SGHTA and FQGNSA. The CDR3 DNA is TGTGCCAGCAGCTTAGTGGTGGATCCGAACTATGGCTACACCTTC. This gives the protein CASSLVVDPNYGYTF.

CDR3: CASSADSTIATNEKLFF. DNA of the CDR3: TGTGCCAGCAGCGCCGACAGTACTATTGCAACTAATGAAAAACTGTTTTTT. The chain joins TRBV9 to TRBJ1-4; possible D gene TRBD1, 5 bases. The V gene lost 3 bases and the J gene lost 0 bases, with 15 bases spanning the gap. This CDR3 region has 17 residues. Germline V CDR1 and CDR2: SGDLS, YYNGEE. Full variable domain (outside the CDR3, taken from reference TRBV9 and TRBJ1-4): DSGVTQTPKHLITATGQRVTLRCSPRSGDLSVYWYQQSLDQGLQFLIQYYNGEERAKGNILERFSAQQFPDLHSELNLSSLELGDSALYFCASSADSTIATNEKLFFGSGTQLSVL.

The rearrangement links TRBV5-1 to TRBJ2-3; D could derive from TRBD1 or TRBD2 (5 bases each). This CDR3 region has 15 residues. Trimming took off 2 bases at V and 4 bases at J, with 14 bases between the two ends. Per the germline V gene, CDR1 is SGHRS and CDR2 is YFSETQ. The CDR3 nucleotides read TGCGCCAGCAGCTTTAGGGGCGGAGGCGCAGATACGCAGTATTTT. Its translation: CASSFRGGGADTQYF.

This rearrangement joins TRBV28 to TRBJ1-1; D gene unclear. CDR1 is MDHEN, CDR2 SYDVKM, per germline. V was trimmed by 6 bases and J by 0 bases, leaving 14 bases between them. This CDR3 contains 15 residues. The CDR3 nucleotides read TGTGCCAGCAGCCGAAACGGGGAGATGAACACTGAAGCTTTCTTT. Encoded protein: CASSRNGEMNTEAFF.